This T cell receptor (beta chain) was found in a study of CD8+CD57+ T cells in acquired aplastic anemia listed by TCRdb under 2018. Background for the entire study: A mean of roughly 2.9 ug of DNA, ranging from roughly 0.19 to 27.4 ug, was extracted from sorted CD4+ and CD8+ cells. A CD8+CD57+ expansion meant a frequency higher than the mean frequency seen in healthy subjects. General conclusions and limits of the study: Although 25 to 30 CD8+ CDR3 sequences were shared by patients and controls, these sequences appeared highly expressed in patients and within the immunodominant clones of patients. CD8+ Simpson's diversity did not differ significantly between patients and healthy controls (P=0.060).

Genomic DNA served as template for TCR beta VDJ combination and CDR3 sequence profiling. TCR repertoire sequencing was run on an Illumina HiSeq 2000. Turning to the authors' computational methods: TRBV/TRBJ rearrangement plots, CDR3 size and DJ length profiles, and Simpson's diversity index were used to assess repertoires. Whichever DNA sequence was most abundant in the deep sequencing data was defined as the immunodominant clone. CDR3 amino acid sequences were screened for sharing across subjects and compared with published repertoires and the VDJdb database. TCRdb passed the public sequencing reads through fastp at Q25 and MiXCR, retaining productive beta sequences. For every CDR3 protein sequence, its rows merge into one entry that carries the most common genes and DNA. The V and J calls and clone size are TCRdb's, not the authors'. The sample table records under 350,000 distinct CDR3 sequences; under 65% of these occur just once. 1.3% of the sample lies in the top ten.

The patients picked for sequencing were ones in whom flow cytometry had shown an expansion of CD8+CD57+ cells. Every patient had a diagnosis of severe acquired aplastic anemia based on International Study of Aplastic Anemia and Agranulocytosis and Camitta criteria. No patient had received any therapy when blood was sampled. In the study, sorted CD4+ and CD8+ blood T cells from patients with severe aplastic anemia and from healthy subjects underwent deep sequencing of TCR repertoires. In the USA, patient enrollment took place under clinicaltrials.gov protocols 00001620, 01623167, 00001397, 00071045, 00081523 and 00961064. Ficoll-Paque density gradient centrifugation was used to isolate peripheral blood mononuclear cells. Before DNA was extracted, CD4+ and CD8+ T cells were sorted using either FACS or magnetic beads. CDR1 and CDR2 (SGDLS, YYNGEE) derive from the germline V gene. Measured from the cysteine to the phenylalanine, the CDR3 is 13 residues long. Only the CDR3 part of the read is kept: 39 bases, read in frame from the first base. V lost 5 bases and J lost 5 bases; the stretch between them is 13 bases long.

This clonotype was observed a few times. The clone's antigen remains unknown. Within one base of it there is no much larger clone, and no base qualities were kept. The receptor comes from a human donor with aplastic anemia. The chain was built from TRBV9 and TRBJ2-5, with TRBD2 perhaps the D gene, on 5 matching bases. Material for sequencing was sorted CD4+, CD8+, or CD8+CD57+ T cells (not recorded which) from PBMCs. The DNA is TGTGCCAGCAGTGAAGGGAGCCCCGAGACCCAGTACTTC. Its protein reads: CASSEGSPETQYF.